This entry describes one TCR beta chain. CDR3 length: 13 residues. V shed 6 bases and J shed 4 bases, with 9 bases lying between them. CDR1 is KGHSH, CDR2 LQKENI, per germline. TCRdb reprocessed the RT-PCR reads via MiXCR and lists one record per CDR3 protein. The sample yields fewer than 500,000 distinct CDR3 sequences, approximately 16% seen once. This sample was taken from a study of patients and donors after allogeneic stem cell transplantation. The sequencing sample was made of blood, either unsorted or a sorted T cell fraction (not recorded which). This sequence was found in a human donor who was either an allogeneic HSCT recipient or a stem cell or donor lymphocyte infusion donor (not recorded which). It is not recorded whose cells these are; they may come from a transplant donor. This chain connects TRBV18 to TRBJ1-4; no firm D call. The CDR3 DNA reads as TGTGCCAGCTCCCGGGGAATTAATGAAAAACTGTTTTTT. Its protein product is CASSRGINEKLFF.